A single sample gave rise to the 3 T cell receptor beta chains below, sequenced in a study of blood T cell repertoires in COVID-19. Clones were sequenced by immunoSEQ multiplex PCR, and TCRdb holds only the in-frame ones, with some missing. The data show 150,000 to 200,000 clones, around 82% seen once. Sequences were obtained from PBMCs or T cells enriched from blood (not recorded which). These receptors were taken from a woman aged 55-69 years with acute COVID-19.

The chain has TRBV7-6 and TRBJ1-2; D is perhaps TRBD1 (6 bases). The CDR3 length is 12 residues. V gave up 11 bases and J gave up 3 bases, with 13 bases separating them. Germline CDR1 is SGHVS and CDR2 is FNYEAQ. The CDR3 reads CAGPRGYYGYTF. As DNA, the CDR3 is TGTGCCGGACCCAGGGGTTACTATGGCTACACCTTC.

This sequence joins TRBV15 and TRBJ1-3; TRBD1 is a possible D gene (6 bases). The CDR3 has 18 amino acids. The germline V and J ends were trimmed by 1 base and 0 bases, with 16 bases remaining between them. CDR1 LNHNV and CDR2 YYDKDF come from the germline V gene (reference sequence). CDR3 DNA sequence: TGTGCCACCAGCAGAGTGATCGGACAGCTGAGCTCTGGAAACACCATATATTTT. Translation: CATSRVIGQLSSGNTIYF.

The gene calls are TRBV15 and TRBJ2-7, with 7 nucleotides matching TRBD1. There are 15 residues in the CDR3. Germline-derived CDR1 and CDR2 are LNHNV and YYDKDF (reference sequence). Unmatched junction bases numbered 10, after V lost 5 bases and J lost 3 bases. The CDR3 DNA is TGTGCCACCAGCGACCGGGCCAGGGGGAACTACGAGCAGTACGTC. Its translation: CATSDRARGNYEQYV.